The 3 T cell receptor beta chains given below trace back to one sample, sequenced in a study of cytomegalovirus exposure and HLA in healthy donors. Using immunoSEQ multiplex PCR, the repertoire was profiled, and TCRdb retains in-frame clones only, with some absent. The sample includes more than 90,000 clones, roughly 88% of them seen just once. Sequences were obtained from PBMCs. These receptors were taken from a man between 18 and 35 years old in good health and CMV-seronegative.

The chain's CDR3 is CASSRAGGYEQYF. CDR3 nucleotide sequence: TGCGCCAGCAGCCGAGCAGGGGGCTACGAGCAGTACTTC. J is TRBJ2-7 and V is TRBV5-1; 7 bases are shared with TRBD1. V lost 4 bases and J lost 3; bases outside the gene matches: 4. Germline V gene data show CDR1 as SGHRS and CDR2 as YFSETQ. This CDR3 comprises 13 residues.

The rearrangement joins TRBV5-6 to TRBJ2-3; possible D gene TRBD2, 7 bases. Germline V gene sequence: CDR1 SGHDT, CDR2 YYEEEE. V was shortened by 2 bases and J by 6 bases, with 28 bases between the two germline ends. The CDR3 length is 19 residues. For the CDR3, the DNA is TGTGCCAGCAGCTTTCTGCCGGCGGTGGGGGGGGCGGCCCCCGATACGCAGTATTTT. Its protein is CASSFLPAVGGAAPDTQYF.

This clone is deemed medium-sized. This chain uses TRBV27 with TRBJ2-1; D unresolved. The CDR3 loop spans 15 amino acids. Germline lookup yields CDR1 MNHEY and CDR2 SMNVEV (reference sequence). Trimming took off 3 bases at V and 6 bases at J, with 15 bases between the two ends. CDR3 coding DNA: TGTGCCAGCAGTTTGGTCCGAGGTTTCGGCAATGAGCAGTTCTTC. This translates into CASSLVRGFGNEQFF.